This T cell receptor (beta chain) was documented in a study of cytomegalovirus exposure and HLA in healthy donors. Study-wide findings and caveats: Most of the TCR beta V segments (in an earlier analysis) were productive either about 87% or about 30% of the time. Sequences of the TCR beta chain were said to predict the HLA-A and HLA-B alleles of most subjects accurately.

Comment on this clone: Its antigen is not known.

The PCR had 60 Vbeta and 13 Jbeta primers. Assay used: immunoSEQ multiplex PCR; TCRdb lists only in-frame clones, some missing. The sample lists about 100,000 clones; 81% were seen once. CDR1 LNHDA and CDR2 SQIVND come from the germline V gene (reference sequence). The CDR3 runs to 15 residues. V lost 1 base and J 6 bases, leaving 14 bases between the germline ends. Though probably carrying unrecorded immune exposures, donors were nominally healthy at sampling. Sequenced sample: PBMCs. The TCR was taken from a woman aged 65 to 85 in good health and CMV-seropositive. The rearrangement links TRBV19 to TRBJ2-3; D perhaps matches TRBD2 (5 bases). The CDR3 DNA is TGTGCCAGTAGTATAGGTGGGAGATCCTACGATACGCAGTATTTT. It yields the protein CASSIGGRSYDTQYF.